Following are 13 T cell receptor beta chains from one sample sequenced in a study of control samples from healthy donors and cancer patients. Clones were read by immunoSEQ multiplex PCR, and TCRdb kept only the in-frame ones, dropping some. The table shows about 160,000 clones, with about 94% occurring only once. Sequences were obtained from PBMCs. Receptor source: a man aged 55 to 70 with colorectal cancer.

The chain joins TRBV7-2 to TRBJ1-1; tentative D call: TRBD1 (6 bases). V lost 4 bases to trimming and J lost 2 bases, with 11 bases between them. The germline CDR1 and CDR2 sequences are SGHTA and FQGNSA. The CDR3 totals 14 residues. CDR3 DNA sequence: TGTGCCAGCAGCTGGACAGTAACTAACACTGAAGCTTTCTTT. It translates to CASSWTVTNTEAFF.

The chain couples TRBV6-4 to TRBJ1-2; TRBD1 is a possible D gene (5 bases). Trimming stripped 5 bases from V and 3 bases from J, with 13 bases between. Germline values: CDR1 MRHNA, CDR2 SNTAGT. The CDR3 totals 14 residues. Written as DNA, the CDR3 is TGTGCCAGCAGTCCTGCAGGGACCGACTATGGCTACACCTTC. Protein: CASSPAGTDYGYTF.

This clone has more than one count but fewer than ten. This sequence joins TRBV5-1 and TRBJ2-7; D is possibly TRBD2 (5 bases). Germline V CDR1 and CDR2: SGHRS, YFSETQ. V gave up 5 bases and J gave up 1 base, with 13 bases separating them. The CDR3 runs to 14 residues. CDR3 sequence reads: CASREANPSYEQYF. As DNA, the CDR3 is TGCGCCAGCAGGGAGGCGAACCCGTCCTACGAGCAGTACTTC.

The chain carries TRBV15 and TRBJ1-4, with no clear D. The V gene's germline CDR1 is LNHNV and CDR2 YYDKDF (reference sequence). The CDR3 contains 17 residues. V was clipped by 0 bases and J by 0 bases, with 11 bases between them. Here the CDR3 reads CATSRDNGHATNEKLFF. CDR3 coding DNA: TGTGCCACCAGCAGAGATAATGGCCATGCAACTAATGAAAAACTGTTTTTT.

Here the CDR3 DNA reads TGTGCCAGCAGCGGAACAGGGGATTTGACAGATACGCAGTATTTT. This sequence encodes CASSGTGDLTDTQYF. The chain has TRBV7-2 and TRBJ2-3, with TRBD1 matching over 7 bases. Germline CDR1 and CDR2: SGHTA and FQGNSA. V gave up 5 bases and J gave up 3 bases; unmatched junction bases: 8. This CDR3 spans 15 amino acids.

This clone was picked up a small number of times. The chain combines TRBV13 with TRBJ1-4; TRBD1 matches at 10 bases. Germline V lookup: CDR1 PRHDT, CDR2 FYEKMQ (reference sequence). The junction had 19 bases not matched to a gene; V was cut back by 5 bases and J by 7 bases. The CDR3 loop spans 19 amino acids. The CDR3 loop reads CASSPSKAAGQGRAEKLFF. The CDR3 DNA reads TGTGCCAGCAGCCCCTCGAAGGCAGCGGGACAGGGGCGAGCTGAAAAACTGTTTTTT.

CDR3 nucleotides: TGTGCCAGCAGCTTTGGCAAGGGGGCGCGCGTGAGGGAGACCCAGTACTTC. It specifies CASSFGKGARVRETQYF. The chain links TRBV7-2 to TRBJ2-5, with 7 bases matching TRBD1. The junction had 15 bases not matched to a gene; V was cut back by 3 bases and J by 5 bases. Germline V gives CDR1 SGHTA, CDR2 FQGNSA. This CDR3 contains 17 residues.

V gene TRBV18 combines with J gene TRBJ2-5, with a possible D match to TRBD1 (5 bases). The germline CDR1 and CDR2 sequences are KGHSH and LQKENI. The ends were cut back, 2 bases at V and 2 bases at J, with 12 bases in the middle. The CDR3 length is 15 residues. The CDR3: CASSPGRDRQETQYF. The CDR3 coding sequence is TGTGCCAGCTCACCAGGCCGAGACAGACAAGAGACCCAGTACTTC.

This clone showed up just once. This chain links TRBV18 with TRBJ2-1; D not resolved. There are 13 residues in the CDR3. Germline CDR1 is KGHSH and CDR2 is LQKENI. Trimming took 2 bases from V and 5 from J, leaving 7 bases between them. The CDR3: CASSPKSDNEQFF. DNA for the CDR3: TGTGCCAGCTCACCAAAGTCCGACAATGAGCAGTTCTTC. The variable domain in full, with the rest retrieved from reference TRBV18 and TRBJ2-1, is NAGVMQNPRHLVRRRGQEARLRCSPMKGHSHVYWYRQLPEEGLKFMVYLQKENIIDESGMPKERFSAEFPKEGPSILRIQQVVRGDSAAYFCASSPKSDNEQFFGPGTRLTVL.

The rearrangement uses TRBV5-1 and TRBJ2-7; D might be TRBD1 (6 bases). The CDR3 totals 15 residues. Trimming pared 4 bases from V and 1 base from J, leaving 15 bases between. Germline values: CDR1 SGHRS, CDR2 YFSETQ. The DNA of the CDR3 is TGCGCCAGCAGCGTGACAGGTGGGGGTTCCTACGAGCAGTACTTC. Protein sequence: CASSVTGGGSYEQYF. Using reference TRBV5-1 and TRBJ2-7 for the parts outside the CDR3, the full variable domain is KAGVTQTPRYLIKTRGQQVTLSCSPISGHRSVSWYQQTPGQGLQFLFEYFSETQRNKGNFPGRFSGRQFSNSRSEMNVSTLELGDSALYLCASSVTGGGSYEQYFGPGTRLTVT.

V and J are TRBV29-1 and TRBJ1-2; D uncertain. The CDR3 is 12 residues long. The ends were cut back, 7 bases at V and 4 bases at J, with 13 bases in the middle. Per germline, CDR1 SQVTM and CDR2 ANQGSEA. The CDR3 region is CSGGSVSYGYTF. The CDR3 DNA reads as TGCAGCGGGGGATCCGTGAGCTATGGCTACACCTTC.

This chain uses TRBV29-1 with TRBJ2-6; 8 bases map to TRBD1. The V and J ends lost 4 bases and 4 bases, in that order; junction bases with no gene match: 15. The CDR3 is made up of 18 amino acids. Germline CDR1 reads SQVTM; CDR2 reads ANQGSEA. The CDR3 reads CSVAEPGGAVSGANVLTF. As DNA, the CDR3 is TGCAGCGTTGCGGAGCCAGGGGGCGCGGTCTCCGGGGCCAACGTCCTGACTTTC.

V is TRBV4-1 and J is TRBJ1-1; D is undetermined. CDR3 length equals 13 residues. V gave up 7 bases and J gave up 1 base, with 10 bases separating them. CDR1 MGHRA and CDR2 YSYEKL come from the germline V gene. CDR3 DNA: TGCGCCAGCAATCCCTACGGGAACACTGAAGCTTTCTTT. Its protein is CASNPYGNTEAFF.